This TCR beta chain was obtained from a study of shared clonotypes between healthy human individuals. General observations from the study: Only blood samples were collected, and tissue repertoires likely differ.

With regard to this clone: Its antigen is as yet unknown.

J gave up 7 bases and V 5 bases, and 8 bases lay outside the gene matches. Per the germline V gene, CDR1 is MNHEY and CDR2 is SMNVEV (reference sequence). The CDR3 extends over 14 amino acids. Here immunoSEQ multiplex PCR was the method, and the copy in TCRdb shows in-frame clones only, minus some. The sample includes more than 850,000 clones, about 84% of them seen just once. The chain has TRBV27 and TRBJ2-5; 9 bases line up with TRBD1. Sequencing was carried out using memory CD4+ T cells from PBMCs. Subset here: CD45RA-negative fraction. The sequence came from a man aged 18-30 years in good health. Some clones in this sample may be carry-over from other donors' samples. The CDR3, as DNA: TGTGCCAGCAGTAGCGACAGGGGGTTGGGGACCCAGTACTTC. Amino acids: CASSSDRGLGTQYF.